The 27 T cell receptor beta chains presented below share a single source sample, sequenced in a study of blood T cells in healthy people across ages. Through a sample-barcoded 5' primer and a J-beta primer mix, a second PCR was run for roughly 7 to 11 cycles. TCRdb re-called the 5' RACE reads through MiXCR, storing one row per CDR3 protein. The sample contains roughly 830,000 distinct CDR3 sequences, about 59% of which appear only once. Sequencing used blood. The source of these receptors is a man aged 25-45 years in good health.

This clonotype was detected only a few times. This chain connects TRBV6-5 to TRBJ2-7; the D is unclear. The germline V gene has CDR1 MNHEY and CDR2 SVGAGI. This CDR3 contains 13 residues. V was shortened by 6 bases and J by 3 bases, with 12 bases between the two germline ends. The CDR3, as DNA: TGTGCCAGCAGCTTTGACGGATACTACGAGCAGTACTTC. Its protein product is CASSFDGYYEQYF.

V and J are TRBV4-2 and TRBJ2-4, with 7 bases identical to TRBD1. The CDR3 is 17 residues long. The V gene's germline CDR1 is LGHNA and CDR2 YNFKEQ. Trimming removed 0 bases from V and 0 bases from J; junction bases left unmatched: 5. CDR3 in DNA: TGTGCCAGCAGCCAAGAAGGGGGCAGGGTAGCCAAAAACATTCAGTACTTC. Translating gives CASSQEGGRVAKNIQYF.

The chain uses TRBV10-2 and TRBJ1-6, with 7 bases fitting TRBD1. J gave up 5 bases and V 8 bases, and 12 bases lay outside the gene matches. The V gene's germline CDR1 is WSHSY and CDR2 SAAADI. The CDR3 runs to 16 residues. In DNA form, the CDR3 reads TGCGCCAGCGGGGATAGGAGGACAGGCAATAATTCACCCCTCCACTTT. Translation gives CASGDRRTGNNSPLHF.

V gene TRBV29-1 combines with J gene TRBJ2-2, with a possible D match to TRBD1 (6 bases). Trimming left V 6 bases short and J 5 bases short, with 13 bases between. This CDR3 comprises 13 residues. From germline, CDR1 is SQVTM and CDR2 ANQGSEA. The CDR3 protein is CSVGQRPTGELFF. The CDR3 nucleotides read TGCAGCGTCGGACAGCGGCCTACCGGGGAGCTGTTTTTT.

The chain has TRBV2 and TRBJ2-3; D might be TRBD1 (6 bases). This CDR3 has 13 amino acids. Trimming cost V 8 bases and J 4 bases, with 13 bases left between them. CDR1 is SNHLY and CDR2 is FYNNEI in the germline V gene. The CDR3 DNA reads TGTGCCAGCCAGGGGCTTAGGGCAGATACGCAGTATTTT. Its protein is CASQGLRADTQYF. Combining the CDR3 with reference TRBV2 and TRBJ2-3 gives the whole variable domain EPEVTQTPSHQVTQMGQEVILRCVPISNHLYFYWYRQILGQKVEFLVSFYNNEISEKSEIFDDQFSVERPDGSNFTLKIRSTKLEDSAMYFCASQGLRADTQYFGPGTRLTVL.

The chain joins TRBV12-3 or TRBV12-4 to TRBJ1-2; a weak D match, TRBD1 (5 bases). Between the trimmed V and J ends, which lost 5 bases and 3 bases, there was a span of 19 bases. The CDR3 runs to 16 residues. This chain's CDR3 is CASSPSLMQGYYGYTF. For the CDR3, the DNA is TGTGCCAGCAGTCCCTCCTTGATGCAGGGCTACTATGGCTACACCTTC.

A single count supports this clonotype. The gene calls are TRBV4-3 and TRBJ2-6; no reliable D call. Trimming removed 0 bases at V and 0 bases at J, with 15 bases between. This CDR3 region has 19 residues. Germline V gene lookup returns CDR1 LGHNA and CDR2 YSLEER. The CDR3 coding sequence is TGCGCCAGCAGCCAAGAAAAAAGGGTCCGTATCTCTGGGGCCAACGTCCTGACTTTC. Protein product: CASSQEKRVRISGANVLTF.

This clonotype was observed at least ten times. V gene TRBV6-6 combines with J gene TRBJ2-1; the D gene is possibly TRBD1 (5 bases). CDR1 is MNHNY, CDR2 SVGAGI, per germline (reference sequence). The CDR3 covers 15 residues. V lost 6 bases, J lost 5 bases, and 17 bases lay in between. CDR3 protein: CASSPVRRVNNEQFF. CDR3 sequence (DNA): TGTGCCAGCAGCCCCGTCCGCAGGGTGAACAATGAGCAGTTCTTC.

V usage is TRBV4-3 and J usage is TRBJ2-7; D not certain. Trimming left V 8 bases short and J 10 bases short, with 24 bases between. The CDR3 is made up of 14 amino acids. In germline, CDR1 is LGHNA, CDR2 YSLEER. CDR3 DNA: TGCGCCAGCTCCCTCTCCCTCTCCCCCTCGGAACAGTACTTC. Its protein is CASSLSLSPSEQYF.

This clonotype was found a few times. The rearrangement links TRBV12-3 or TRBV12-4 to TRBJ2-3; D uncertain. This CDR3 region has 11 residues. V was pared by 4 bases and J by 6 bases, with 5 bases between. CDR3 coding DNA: TGTGCCAGCAGTTCTCTGGATACGCAGTATTTT. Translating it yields CASSSLDTQYF.

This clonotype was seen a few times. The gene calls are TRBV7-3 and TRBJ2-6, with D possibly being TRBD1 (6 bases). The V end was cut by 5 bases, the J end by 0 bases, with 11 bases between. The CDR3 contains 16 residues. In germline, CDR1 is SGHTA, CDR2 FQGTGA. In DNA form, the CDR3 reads TGTGCCAGCAGCAAGACAGGTGTCTCTGGGGCCAACGTCCTGACTTTC. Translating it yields CASSKTGVSGANVLTF.

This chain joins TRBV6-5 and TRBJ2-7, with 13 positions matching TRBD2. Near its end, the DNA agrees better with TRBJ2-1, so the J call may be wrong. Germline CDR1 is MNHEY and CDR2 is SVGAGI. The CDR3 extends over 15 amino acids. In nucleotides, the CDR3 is TGTGCCAGCAGTTCCTACGGACTAGCGGGGGACGAGCAGTTCTTC. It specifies CASSSYGLAGDEQFF.

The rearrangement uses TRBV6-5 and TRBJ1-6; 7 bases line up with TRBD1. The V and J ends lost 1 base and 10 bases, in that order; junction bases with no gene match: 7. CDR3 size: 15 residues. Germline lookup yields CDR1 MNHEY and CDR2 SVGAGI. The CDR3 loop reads CASSYLRDSNSPLHF. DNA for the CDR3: TGTGCCAGCAGTTACTTGAGGGACAGTAACTCACCCCTCCACTTT.

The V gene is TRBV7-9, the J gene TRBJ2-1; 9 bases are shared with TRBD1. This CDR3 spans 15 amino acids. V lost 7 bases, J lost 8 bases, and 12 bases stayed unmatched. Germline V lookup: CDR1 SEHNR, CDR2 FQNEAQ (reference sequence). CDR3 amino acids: CASTTGQGRLDEQFF. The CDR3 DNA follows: TGTGCCAGCACCACGGGACAGGGACGCCTTGATGAGCAGTTCTTC.

The CDR3 spells CASTLNPRGIIDEQFF. The CDR3 nucleotides read TGTGCCAGCACCCTAAACCCCAGGGGAATAATCGATGAGCAGTTCTTC. The chain carries TRBV7-9 and TRBJ2-1, with a tentative D call TRBD1 (6 bases). The CDR3 runs 16 residues. In germline, CDR1 is SEHNR, CDR2 FQNEAQ (reference sequence). The V end was cut by 7 bases, the J end by 8 bases, with 24 bases between. Full variable domain (outside the CDR3, taken from reference TRBV7-9 and TRBJ2-1): DTGVSQNPRHKITKRGQNVTFRCDPISEHNRLYWYRQTLGQGPEFLTYFQNEAQLEKSRLLSDRFSAERPKGSFSTLEIQRTEQGDSAMYLCASTLNPRGIIDEQFFGPGTRLTVL.

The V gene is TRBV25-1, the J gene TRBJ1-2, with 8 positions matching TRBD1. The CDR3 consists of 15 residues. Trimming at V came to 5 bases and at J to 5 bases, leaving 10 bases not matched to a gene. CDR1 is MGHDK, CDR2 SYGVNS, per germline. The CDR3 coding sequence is TGTGCCAGCAGTCACCCGACAGGGGCCCATTATGGCTACACCTTC. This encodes CASSHPTGAHYGYTF.

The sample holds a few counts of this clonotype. The CDR3 DNA reads as TGTGCCAGCACCTTTCGGGCTAGCGGGAAACAAGAGACCCAGTACTTC. Translating gives CASTFRASGKQETQYF. The chain joins TRBV3-1 to TRBJ2-5, with 9 bases identical to TRBD2. The CDR3 runs to 16 residues. J lost 2 bases, V lost 7 bases, and 11 bases had no gene match. The V gene's germline CDR1 is LGHDT and CDR2 YNNKEL (reference sequence).

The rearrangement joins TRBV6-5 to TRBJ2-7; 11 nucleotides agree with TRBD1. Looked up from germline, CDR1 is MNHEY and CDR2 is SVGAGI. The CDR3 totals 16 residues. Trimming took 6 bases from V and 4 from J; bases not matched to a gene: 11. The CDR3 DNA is TGTGCCAGCAGGACCGAGGGACAGGGGGTGAGGTACGAGCAGTACTTC. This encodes CASRTEGQGVRYEQYF.

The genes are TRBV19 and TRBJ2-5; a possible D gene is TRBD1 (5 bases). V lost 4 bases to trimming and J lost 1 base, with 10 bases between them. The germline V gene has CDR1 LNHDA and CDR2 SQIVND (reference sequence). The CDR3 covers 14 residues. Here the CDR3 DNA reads TGTGCCAGTAGTAGGGGCAAAACCCAAGAGACCCAGTACTTC. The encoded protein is CASSRGKTQETQYF.

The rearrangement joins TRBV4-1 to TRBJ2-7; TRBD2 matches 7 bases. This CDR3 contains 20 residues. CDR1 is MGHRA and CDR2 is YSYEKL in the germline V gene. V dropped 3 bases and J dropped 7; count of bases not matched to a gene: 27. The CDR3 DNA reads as TGCGCCAGCAGCCATGGGTCCCTACTAGCGAGGGCCTCGGGGTACTTTGAGCAGTACTTC. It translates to CASSHGSLLARASGYFEQYF.

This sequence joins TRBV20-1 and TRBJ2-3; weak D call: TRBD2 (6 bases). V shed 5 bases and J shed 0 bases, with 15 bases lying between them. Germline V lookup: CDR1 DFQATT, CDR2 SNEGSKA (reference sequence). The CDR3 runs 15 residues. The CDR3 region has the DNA TGCAGTGCTCCCGGGAGTAGCGGCAGCACAGATACGCAGTATTTT. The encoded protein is CSAPGSSGSTDTQYF.

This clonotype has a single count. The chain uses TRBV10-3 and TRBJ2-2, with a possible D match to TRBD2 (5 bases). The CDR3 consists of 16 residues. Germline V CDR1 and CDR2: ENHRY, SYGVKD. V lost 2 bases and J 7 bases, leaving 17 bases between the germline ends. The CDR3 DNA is TGTGCCATCAGTGAGCCCCAACGAGGGTCTCGCGGGGAGCTGTTTTTT. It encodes CAISEPQRGSRGELFF.

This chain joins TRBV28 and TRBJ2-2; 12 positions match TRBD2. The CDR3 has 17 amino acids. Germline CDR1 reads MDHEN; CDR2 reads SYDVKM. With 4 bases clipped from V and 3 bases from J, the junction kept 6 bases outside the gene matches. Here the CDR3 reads CASSSETSGGYTGELFF. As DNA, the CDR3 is TGTGCCAGCAGTTCGGAGACTAGCGGGGGCTACACCGGGGAGCTGTTTTTT.

CDR3 sequence (DNA): TGTGCCATCAGGTCAGGACAGGGGGATGAAAAACTGTTTTTT. Residues: CAIRSGQGDEKLFF. This chain joins TRBV10-3 and TRBJ1-4, with 10 bases lining up with TRBD1. Germline V gene sequence: CDR1 ENHRY, CDR2 SYGVKD. J gave up 6 bases and V 6 bases, and 4 bases lay outside the gene matches. The CDR3 is 14 amino acids.

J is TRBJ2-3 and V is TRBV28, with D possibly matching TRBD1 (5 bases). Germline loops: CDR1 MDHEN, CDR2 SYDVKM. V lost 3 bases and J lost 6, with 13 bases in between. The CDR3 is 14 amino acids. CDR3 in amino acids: CASSFMGRPDTQYF. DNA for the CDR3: TGTGCCAGCAGTTTCATGGGGCGTCCCGATACGCAGTATTTT.

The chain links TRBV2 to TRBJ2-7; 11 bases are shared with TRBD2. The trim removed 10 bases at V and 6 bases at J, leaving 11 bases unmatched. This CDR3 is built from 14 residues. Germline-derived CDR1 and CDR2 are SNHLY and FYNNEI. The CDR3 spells CANRGTSGRTEQYF. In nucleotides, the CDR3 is TGTGCCAACAGAGGGACTAGCGGACGCACCGAGCAGTACTTC.

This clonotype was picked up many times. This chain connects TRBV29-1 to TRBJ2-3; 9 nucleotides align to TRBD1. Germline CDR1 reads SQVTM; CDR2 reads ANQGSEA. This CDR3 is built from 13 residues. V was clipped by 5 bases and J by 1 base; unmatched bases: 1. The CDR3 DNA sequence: TGCAGCGTTCGACAGGGGGGCACAGATACGCAGTATTTT. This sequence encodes CSVRQGGTDTQYF.